This TCR beta chain was captured in a study of CD8 T cells in ankylosing spondylitis. V lost 3 bases to trimming and J lost 5 bases; unmatched junction nucleotides: 4. The CDR3 loop spans 12 amino acids. The germline CDR1 and CDR2 sequences are SQVTM and ANQGSEA. Study findings and constraints: A TCR beta motif made of fewer than ten highly homologous variants seemed typical of ankylosing spondylitis blood. Reportedly, disease-linked clones are significantly enriched in ankylosing spondylitis patients' matched synovial fluid.

TCRdb reprocessed the 5' RACE reads with MiXCR, giving one entry per CDR3 protein. This sample carries some 400,000 distinct CDR3 sequences, around 24% of them seen once, and the ten largest clones take approximately 16%. The sample holds many counts of this clonotype. Its antigen is currently unknown. This chain connects TRBV29-1 to TRBJ2-7, with 7 bases aligning to TRBD2. Sequencing was carried out using blood, either unsorted or a sorted T cell fraction (not recorded which). The clonotype originates from a male donor with ankylosing spondylitis. The CDR3 sequence is CSVDGGGDEQYF. In DNA, the CDR3 is TGCAGCGTTGATGGGGGAGGGGACGAGCAGTACTTC.